The 8 T cell receptor beta chains given below trace back to one sample, sequenced in a study of graft-versus-host responses after intestinal transplantation. Produced via immunoSEQ multiplex PCR; TCRdb's table is partial and in-frame only. The table shows some 15,000 clones, with approximately 70% occurring only once. Processing of graft tissue released intraepithelial and lamina propria lymphocytes. The input for sequencing was ileum tissue, taken 700 to 800 days after intestinal transplantation. These receptors came from a human patient who received an intestinal transplant, so some T cells may come from the graft donor.

The chain is built from TRBV27 and TRBJ2-2, with no clear D. Trimming removed 2 bases from V and 1 base from J, with 8 bases in between. The CDR3 runs 15 residues. Germline V lookup: CDR1 MNHEY, CDR2 SMNVEV (reference sequence). This chain's CDR3 is CASSLRLKNTGELFF. In nucleotides, the CDR3 is TGTGCCAGCAGTTTAAGGCTTAAGAACACCGGGGAGCTGTTTTTT.

The chain joins TRBV4-1 to TRBJ1-1; TRBD1 might be the D (5 bases). V was cut by 1 base and J by 10 bases, with 16 bases left in between. Germline values: CDR1 MGHRA, CDR2 YSYEKL. The CDR3 spans 14 residues. The DNA for the CDR3 is TGCGCCAGCAGCCAAGGGGGCTCGGGGCAGGGAGCTTTCTTT. This translates into CASSQGGSGQGAFF.

V is TRBV6-5 and J is TRBJ1-1; D unresolved. This CDR3 has 12 residues. Germline CDR1 and CDR2: MNHEY and SVGAGI. Trimming pared 7 bases from V and 0 bases from J, leaving 6 bases between. The CDR3 DNA follows: TGTGCCAGCACCGGATTGAACACTGAAGCTTTCTTT. It specifies CASTGLNTEAFF.

Here the CDR3 reads CASSRTGDTEAFF. In DNA form, the CDR3 reads TGTGCCAGCAGTCGTACAGGGGACACTGAAGCTTTCTTT. J is TRBJ1-1 and V is TRBV7-8; TRBD1 matches at 7 bases. CDR3 size: 13 residues. Germline-derived CDR1 and CDR2 are SGHVS and FQNEAQ. V was pared by 6 bases and J by 3 bases, with 4 bases of the junction left unmatched.

This clone was observed a handful of times. The rearrangement joins TRBV4-1 to TRBJ1-1; D gene ambiguous. CDR3 length equals 14 residues. With 2 bases removed from V and 1 base from J, the gap between germline ends came to 8 bases. Germline CDR1 is MGHRA and CDR2 is YSYEKL. CDR3 nucleotides: TGCGCCAGCAGCCAACTTGATAGGAACACTGAAGCTTTCTTT. Protein product: CASSQLDRNTEAFF.

The chain combines TRBV7-9 with TRBJ2-7; D gene uncertain. The CDR3 consists of 13 residues. V lost 5 bases and J lost 3, with 11 bases in between. The V gene's germline CDR1 is SEHNR and CDR2 FQNEAQ (reference sequence). DNA for the CDR3: TGTGCCAGCAGCCAGTCCCCAGGCTACGAGCAGTACTTC. The encoded protein is CASSQSPGYEQYF.

This chain uses TRBV23-1 with TRBJ1-5, with 8 nucleotides matching TRBD1. TRBV23-1 is an ORF; its function is uncertain. Trimming took 3 bases from V and 5 from J; bases not matched to a gene: 9. The CDR3 has 16 residues. The CDR3 here is CASSQMDRAIYQPQHF. The CDR3 coding sequence is TGCGCCAGCAGTCAGATGGACAGGGCTATATATCAGCCCCAGCATTTT.

The gene calls are TRBV7-2 and TRBJ2-3; TRBD2 might be the D (5 bases). V was cut by 3 bases and J by 0 bases, with 13 bases left in between. In germline, CDR1 is SGHTA, CDR2 FQGNSA. The CDR3 extends over 16 amino acids. The CDR3 DNA follows: TGTGCCAGCAGCTTTGGGTGGACTGCTAGCACAGATACGCAGTATTTT. This encodes CASSFGWTASTDTQYF.